A single sample gave rise to the 21 T cell receptor beta chains below, sequenced in a study of blood T cell repertoires in COVID-19. Sequenced by immunoSEQ multiplex PCR; TCRdb stores in-frame clones only, minus some. The sample lists approximately 180,000 clones; about 79% were seen once. Sample: peripheral blood. These receptors were collected from a woman in her seventies with acute or convalescent COVID-19.

The chain recombines TRBV19 with TRBJ2-3; 11 nucleotides match TRBD1. Germline V gene sequence: CDR1 LNHDA, CDR2 SQIVND (reference sequence). With 3 bases clipped from V and 2 bases from J, the junction kept 4 bases outside the gene matches. The CDR3 consists of 16 residues. The CDR3 nucleotides are TGTGCCAGTAGTATCCGGACAGGGGGCGTCACAGATACGCAGTATTTT. Protein: CASSIRTGGVTDTQYF.

The rearrangement uses TRBV5-8 and TRBJ2-2, with no clear D. This CDR3 has 13 amino acids. The germline V gene encodes CDR1 SGHTS and CDR2 YDEGEE. The V and J ends lost 4 bases and 5 bases respectively, with 9 bases between them. CDR3: CASSRQQTGELFF. DNA of the CDR3: TGTGCCAGCAGCCGTCAACAAACCGGGGAGCTGTTTTTT.

The chain couples TRBV15 to TRBJ2-1; D might be TRBD2 (6 bases). The CDR3 covers 19 residues. Trimming stripped 0 bases from V and 0 bases from J, with 18 bases between. CDR1 is LNHNV, CDR2 YYDKDF, per germline (reference sequence). CDR3 sequence (DNA): TGTGCCACCAGCAGAGATTTTATTGGCGGGACGAGCTCCTACAATGAGCAGTTCTTC. It specifies CATSRDFIGGTSSYNEQFF.

This clone occurred a few times. This chain's CDR3 is CASSRGTAHRSTDTQYF. DNA for the CDR3: TGTGCCAGCTCACGCGGGACAGCCCACAGGAGCACAGATACGCAGTATTTT. The chain employs TRBV18 and TRBJ2-3, with D possibly matching TRBD1 (7 bases). Germline V gives CDR1 KGHSH, CDR2 LQKENI. The CDR3 loop spans 17 amino acids. V was cut by 4 bases and J by 0 bases, with 17 bases left in between. Looking up the rest from reference TRBV18 and TRBJ2-3 gives the full variable domain: NAGVMQNPRHLVRRRGQEARLRCSPMKGHSHVYWYRQLPEEGLKFMVYLQKENIIDESGMPKERFSAEFPKEGPSILRIQQVVRGDSAAYFCASSRGTAHRSTDTQYFGPGTRLTVL.

This clone has a single count. The chain has TRBV25-1 and TRBJ1-1, with D possibly TRBD1 on 6 matching bases. Germline values: CDR1 MGHDK, CDR2 SYGVNS. Trimming shortened V by 6 bases and J by 11 bases, and 19 bases separated the two germline ends. The CDR3 loop spans 13 amino acids. The CDR3 protein is CASSLGQPSEAFF. DNA of the CDR3: TGTGCCAGCAGCCTAGGACAGCCCTCAGAGGCTTTCTTT. The variable domain in full, with the rest retrieved from reference TRBV25-1 and TRBJ1-1, is EADIYQTPRYLVIGTGKKITLECSQTMGHDKMYWYQQDPGMELHLIHYSYGVNSTEKGDLSSESTVSRIRTEHFPLTLESARPSHTSQYLCASSLGQPSEAFFGQGTRLTVV.

This chain links TRBV20-1 with TRBJ1-4; D is ambiguous. V was shortened by 3 bases and J by 0 bases, with 8 bases between the two germline ends. Per germline, CDR1 DFQATT and CDR2 SNEGSKA (reference sequence). This CDR3 has 14 residues. In DNA, the CDR3 is TGCAGTGCTAGTTTGAGCACAACTAATGAAAAACTGTTTTTT. This codes for CSASLSTTNEKLFF.

The chain joins TRBV4-1 to TRBJ2-3; 10 bases are a match to TRBD1. CDR1 is MGHRA and CDR2 is YSYEKL in the germline V gene. V shed 10 bases and J 6 bases; nucleotides not matched to a gene: 7. This CDR3 is 13 amino acids long. In DNA form, the CDR3 reads TGCGCCACTAGGGACAGGGGCCTGGATACGCAGTATTTT. This gives the protein CATRDRGLDTQYF.

The V and J genes are TRBV3-1 (or the pseudogene TRBV3-2) and TRBJ2-7; the D is unclear. With 0 bases removed from V and 6 bases from J, the gap between germline ends came to 15 bases. This CDR3 has 15 amino acids. Per the germline V gene, CDR1 is LGHDT and CDR2 is YNNKEL (reference sequence). CDR3 DNA: TGTGCCAGCAGCCAAGACGAGCTCACTCCCCGCGAGCAGTACTTC. This encodes CASSQDELTPREQYF.

The V call is TRBV28, the J call TRBJ1-5, with D possibly matching TRBD1 (6 bases). The V gene lost 10 bases and the J gene lost 4 bases, with 20 bases spanning the gap. CDR1 is MDHEN, CDR2 SYDVKM, per germline. The CDR3 runs 15 residues. The chain's CDR3 is CATHLSQGGNQPQHF. The CDR3 DNA reads TGTGCCACCCACCTTTCACAGGGAGGGAATCAGCCCCAGCATTTT. The full variable domain, its missing parts supplied by reference TRBV28 and TRBJ1-5, is DVKVTQSSRYLVKRTGEKVFLECVQDMDHENMFWYRQDPGLGLRLIYFSYDVKMKEKGDIPEGYSVSREKKERFSLILESASTNQTSMYLCATHLSQGGNQPQHFGDGTRLSIL.

The chain uses TRBV19 and TRBJ2-5, with 7 bases identical to TRBD1. The CDR3 is made up of 15 amino acids. Trimming cost V 1 base and J 2 bases; bases outside gene matches: 4. Germline-derived CDR1 and CDR2 are LNHDA and SQIVND (reference sequence). The CDR3 sequence is CASSIGTGSQETQYF. CDR3 coding DNA: TGTGCCAGTAGTATAGGGACAGGTTCTCAAGAGACCCAGTACTTC.

This chain links TRBV29-1 with TRBJ1-2; D unclear. V lost 4 bases and J lost 3, with 6 bases in between. The CDR3 totals 11 residues. Germline V gene data show CDR1 as SQVTM and CDR2 as ANQGSEA. CDR3: CSVGQDYGYTF. CDR3 in DNA: TGCAGCGTTGGGCAGGACTATGGCTACACCTTC. Using reference TRBV29-1 and TRBJ1-2 for the parts outside the CDR3, the full variable domain is SAVISQKPSRDICQRGTSLTIQCQVDSQVTMMFWYRQQPGQSLTLIATANQGSEATYESGFVIDKFPISRPNLTFSTLTVSNMSPEDSSIYLCSVGQDYGYTFGSGTRLTVV.

The genes are TRBV5-4 and TRBJ2-1; tentatively, D is TRBD2 (6 bases). Between the trimmed V and J ends, which lost 5 bases and 3 bases, there was a span of 15 bases. CDR1 SGHNT and CDR2 YYREEE come from the germline V gene (reference sequence). The CDR3 runs 15 residues. The CDR3 DNA reads as TGTGCCAGCAGTCGTAGCGGAGGAAGCTACAATGAGCAGTTCTTC. This gives the protein CASSRSGGSYNEQFF.

CDR3 coding DNA: TGTGCCAGCAGCTTTAGGGACAGTAACTATGGCTACACCTTC. This translates into CASSFRDSNYGYTF. This rearrangement joins TRBV7-2 to TRBJ1-2; 7 bases align to TRBD1. V shed 3 bases and J 1 base; nucleotides not matched to a gene: 2. Germline V gene lookup returns CDR1 SGHTA and CDR2 FQGNSA. CDR3 length: 14 residues. Together with reference TRBV7-2 and TRBJ1-2, the CDR3 gives the full variable domain: GAGVSQSPSNKVTEKGKDVELRCDPISGHTALYWYRQSLGQGLEFLIYFQGNSAPDKSGLPSDRFSAERTGGSVSTLTIQRTQQEDSAVYLCASSFRDSNYGYTFGSGTRLTVV.

This clone has a handful of counts. The chain employs TRBV5-1 and TRBJ2-1; D possibly corresponds to TRBD1 (6 bases). CDR3 length: 16 residues. Germline assignment: CDR1 SGHRS and CDR2 YFSETQ. The V end was cut by 5 bases, the J end by 0 bases, with 15 bases between. The CDR3 sequence is CASSPGHLSSYNEQFF. The CDR3 bases are TGCGCCAGCAGTCCGGGACACCTGAGCTCCTACAATGAGCAGTTCTTC.

This clone has just one count. The V and J genes are TRBV30 and TRBJ2-3; D is uncertain. The CDR3 is made up of 13 amino acids. Per germline, CDR1 GTSNPN and CDR2 SVGIG (reference sequence). V dropped 0 bases and J dropped 0 bases, with 4 bases sitting between them. The CDR3 bases are TGTGCCTGGAGTGTACTGAGCACAGATACGCAGTATTTT. Its protein product is CAWSVLSTDTQYF.

The genes are TRBV5-1 and TRBJ2-7, with D possibly TRBD2 on 6 matching bases. Germline V CDR1 and CDR2: SGHRS, YFSETQ. Trimming stripped 6 bases from V and 5 bases from J, with 21 bases between. CDR3 length: 15 residues. The CDR3: CASKHNPGRENEQYF. In DNA form, the CDR3 reads TGCGCCAGCAAACATAACCCGGGTCGGGAGAACGAGCAGTACTTC. The full variable domain, its missing parts supplied by reference TRBV5-1 and TRBJ2-7, is KAGVTQTPRYLIKTRGQQVTLSCSPISGHRSVSWYQQTPGQGLQFLFEYFSETQRNKGNFPGRFSGRQFSNSRSEMNVSTLELGDSALYLCASKHNPGRENEQYFGPGTRLTVT.

V is TRBV6-5 and J is TRBJ1-5; TRBD1 might be the D (6 bases). Trimming removed 6 bases from V and 0 bases from J, with 12 bases in between. The CDR3 is 15 amino acids. CDR1 MNHEY and CDR2 SVGAGI come from the germline V gene. The DNA for the CDR3 is TGTGCCAGCAGGGACAGTTTTTATAGCAATCAGCCCCAGCATTTT. The encoded protein is CASRDSFYSNQPQHF.

The chain carries TRBV7-6 and TRBJ2-1; 8 bases map to TRBD2. Trimming took 8 bases from V and 1 from J; bases not matched to a gene: 7. The CDR3 length is 15 residues. From germline, CDR1 is SGHVS and CDR2 FNYEAQ. The CDR3 here is CASARVAGSYNEQFF. The CDR3 nucleotides read TGTGCCAGCGCTCGGGTAGCGGGGTCCTACAATGAGCAGTTCTTC.

Note on this clone: The same CDR3 also results from other DNA sequences found in this sample. V gene TRBV2 combines with J gene TRBJ2-7, with TRBD1 as a possible D gene (6 bases). The CDR3 contains 13 residues. The germline CDR1 and CDR2 sequences are SNHLY and FYNNEI. Trimming removed 1 base at V and 4 bases at J, with 8 bases between. The CDR3 region is CASSEDRAYEQYF. Written as DNA, the CDR3 is TGTGCCAGCAGTGAAGACAGGGCTTACGAGCAGTACTTC.

This chain uses TRBV5-4 with TRBJ1-3; 7 bases line up with TRBD1. Germline CDR1 and CDR2: SGHNT and YYREEE (reference sequence). The ends lost 2 bases at V and 4 bases at J; junction bases unmatched: 9. CDR3 length: 16 amino acids. The CDR3 region is CASSFEQGISGNTIYF. CDR3 DNA: TGTGCCAGCAGCTTCGAACAGGGGATTTCCGGAAACACCATATATTTT.

This sequence joins TRBV30 and TRBJ2-2, with a possible D match to TRBD1 (6 bases). The CDR3 length is 13 residues. Germline loops: CDR1 GTSNPN, CDR2 SVGIG (reference sequence). The V end was cut by 3 bases, the J end by 6 bases, with 11 bases between. The DNA for the CDR3 is TGTGCCTGGAGCGTCAACAGGGCCGGGGAGCTGTTTTTT. Amino acid sequence: CAWSVNRAGELFF.